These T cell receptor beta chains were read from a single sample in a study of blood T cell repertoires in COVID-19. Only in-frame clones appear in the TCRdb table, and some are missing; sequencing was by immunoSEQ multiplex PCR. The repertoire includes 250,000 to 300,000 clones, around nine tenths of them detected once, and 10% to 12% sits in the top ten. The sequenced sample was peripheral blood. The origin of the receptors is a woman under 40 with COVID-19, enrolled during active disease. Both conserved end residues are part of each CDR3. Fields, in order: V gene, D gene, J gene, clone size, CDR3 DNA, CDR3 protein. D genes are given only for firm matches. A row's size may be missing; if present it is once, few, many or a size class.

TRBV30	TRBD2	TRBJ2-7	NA	TGTGCCTGGAGTGAACTAGCGGGATCCTACGAGCAGTACTTC	CAWSELAGSYEQYF
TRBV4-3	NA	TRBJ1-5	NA	TGCGCCAGCAGCCAAGATGAGTATCAGCCCCAGCATTTT	CASSQDEYQPQHF
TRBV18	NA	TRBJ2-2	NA	TGTGCCAGCTCACCTAGCACCGGGGAGCTGTTTTTT	CASSPSTGELFF
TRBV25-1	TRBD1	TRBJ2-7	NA	TGTGCCAGCAGTGTGGGGACAGGGTCCTACGAGCAGTACTTC	CASSVGTGSYEQYF
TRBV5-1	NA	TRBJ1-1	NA	TGCGCCAGCAGCTTGGTTGTAGGGGACACTGAAGCTTTCTTT	CASSLVVGDTEAFF
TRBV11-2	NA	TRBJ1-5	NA	TGTGCCAGCAGCCCAGGAGCCGGGCGGGGAGCCCAGCATTTT	CASSPGAGRGAQHF
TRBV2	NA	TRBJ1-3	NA	TGTGCCGGAAGACAGATGAGCTCTGGAAACACCATATATTTT	CAGRQMSSGNTIYF
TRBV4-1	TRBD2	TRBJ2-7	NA	TGCGCCAGCAGCCAAGATGGTACTAGCGGGAAAGCCAAGCAGTACTTC	CASSQDGTSGKAKQYF
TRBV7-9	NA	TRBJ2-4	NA	TGTGCCAGCGCCCCGGCGGCAGGGGACGTGGACATTCAGTACTTC	CASAPAAGDVDIQYF
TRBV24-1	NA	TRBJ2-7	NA	TGTGCCACCAGTGGCGGCGATATACACGAGCAGTACTTC	CATSGGDIHEQYF
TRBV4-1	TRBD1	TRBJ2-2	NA	TGCGCCAGCAGCCAAGGGCCGGGACAGGGTCGGACCGGGGAGCTGTTTTTT	CASSQGPGQGRTGELFF
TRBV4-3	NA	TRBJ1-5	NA	TGCGCCAGCAGCCAAGTCGGGGGACGCAATCAGCCCCAGCATTTT	CASSQVGGRNQPQHF
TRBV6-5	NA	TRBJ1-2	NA	TGTGCCAGCACCCGGACAGAGGCCTATGGCTACACCTTC	CASTRTEAYGYTF
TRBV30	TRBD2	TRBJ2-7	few	TGTGCCTGGGCGACTAGCGGGGCCGAGCAGTACTTC	CAWATSGAEQYF
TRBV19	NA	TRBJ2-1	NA	TGTGCCAGTAGTATCAGGGGCCATGAGCAGTTCTTC	CASSIRGHEQFF
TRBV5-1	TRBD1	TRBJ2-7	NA	TGCGCCAGCAGCGCCGGGACAGGGCTAGTCGAGCAGTACTTC	CASSAGTGLVEQYF
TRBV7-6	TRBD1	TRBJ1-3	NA	TGTGCCAGCAGCACCACCGGGACAGGAGGAAACACCATATATTTT	CASSTTGTGGNTIYF
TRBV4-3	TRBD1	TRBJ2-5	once	TGCGCCAGCAGCCAAGGCGGCGCGGGACAGGGAGAGACCCAGTACTTC	CASSQGGAGQGETQYF
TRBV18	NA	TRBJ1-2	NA	TGTGCCAGCTCACCGACACCTTCCAACTATGGCTACACCTTC	CASSPTPSNYGYTF
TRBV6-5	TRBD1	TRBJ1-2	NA	TGTGCCAGCAGTCCAGCTATGACAGGGTACTATGGCTACACCTTC	CASSPAMTGYYGYTF
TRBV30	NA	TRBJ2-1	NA	TGTGCCTGGAGTGACCTGATTCTAACGCAGTTCTTC	CAWSDLILTQFF
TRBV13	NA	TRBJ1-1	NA	TGTGCCAGCAGCTTTGATCGGGACACTGAAGCTTTCTTT	CASSFDRDTEAFF
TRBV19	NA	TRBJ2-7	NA	TGTGCCAGTAGTTTGAGAGGGGGTTACGAGCAGTACTTC	CASSLRGGYEQYF
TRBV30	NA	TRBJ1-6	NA	TGTGCCTGGAGTGACCTGGGGGCCAGCTCACCCCTCCACTTT	CAWSDLGASSPLHF
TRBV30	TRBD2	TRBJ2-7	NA	TGTGCCTGGAGGGTGACTAGCGGGACCTACGAGCAGTACTTC	CAWRVTSGTYEQYF
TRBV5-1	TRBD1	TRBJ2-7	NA	TGCGCCAGCAGCTTGGGGGACAGGGGGACAGCGGGTTCCTACGAGCAGTACTTC	CASSLGDRGTAGSYEQYF
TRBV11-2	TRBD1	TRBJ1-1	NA	TGTGCCAGCAGCTCACAGGGGGAGGGAAACACTGAAGCTTTCTTT	CASSSQGEGNTEAFF
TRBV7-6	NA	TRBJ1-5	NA	TGTGCCAGCAGCCTAATCGGGGGGGATCAGCCCCAGCATTTT	CASSLIGGDQPQHF
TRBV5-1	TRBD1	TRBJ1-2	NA	TGCGCCAGCAGCGGGGGACAGGGGGCTGGCTATGGCTACACCTTC	CASSGGQGAGYGYTF
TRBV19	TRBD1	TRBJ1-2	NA	TGTGCCAGTAGTCCTTGGACAGGGGGCTATGGCTACACCTTC	CASSPWTGGYGYTF
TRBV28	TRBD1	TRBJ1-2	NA	TGTGCCAGCGTCAAGGGGGCGGCCCTCACTCTCGGTGGCTACACCTTC	CASVKGAALTLGGYTF
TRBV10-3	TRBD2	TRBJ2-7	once	TGTGCCATCAGTGAGTTGGGACTAGCGGAAACCTACGAGCAGTACTTC	CAISELGLAETYEQYF
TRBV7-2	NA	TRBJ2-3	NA	TGTGCCAGCAGCCTCCAGCGGTCTAGCACAGATACGCAGTATTTT	CASSLQRSSTDTQYF
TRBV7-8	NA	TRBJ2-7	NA	TGTGCCAGCAGCTTAGAGGCAGGGGGAGGAATTATTACCTACGAGCAGTACTTC	CASSLEAGGGIITYEQYF
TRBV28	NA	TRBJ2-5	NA	TGTGCCAGCAGCAGGGAAGAGACCCAGTACTTC	CASSREETQYF
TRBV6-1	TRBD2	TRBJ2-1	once	TGTGCCAGCAGTGAACCTTGGAGTAGCGGGAGGGCGGCCTACAATGAGCAGTTCTTC	CASSEPWSSGRAAYNEQFF
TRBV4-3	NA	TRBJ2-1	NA	TGCGCCAGCAGCCCGGGACAAAACAATGAGCAGTTCTTC	CASSPGQNNEQFF
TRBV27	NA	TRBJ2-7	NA	TGTGCCAGCAGGTCACAGGGCTTCGAGCAGTACTTC	CASRSQGFEQYF
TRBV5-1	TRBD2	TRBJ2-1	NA	TGCGCCAGCAGCCCGGGACTAGTAGCGGGGACGAATGAGCAGTTCTTC	CASSPGLVAGTNEQFF
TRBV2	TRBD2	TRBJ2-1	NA	TGTGCCAGCAGTGGCTCTAGCGGGATGTACAATGAGCAGTTCTTC	CASSGSSGMYNEQFF
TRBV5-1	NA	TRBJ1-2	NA	TGCGCCAGCAGCGATGGGGGGGTTGCCTATGGCTACACCTTC	CASSDGGVAYGYTF
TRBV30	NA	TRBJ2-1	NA	TGTGCCTGGAGTGAGCGGATCGACAATGAGCAGTTCTTC	CAWSERIDNEQFF
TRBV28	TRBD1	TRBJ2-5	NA	TGTGCCAGCAGTTCCCCCCGGGACAGGCAAGAGACCCAGTACTTC	CASSSPRDRQETQYF
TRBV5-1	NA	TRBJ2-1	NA	TGCGCCAGTCTAGCTATGCCGAGCTCCTACAATGAGCAGTTCTTC	CASLAMPSSYNEQFF
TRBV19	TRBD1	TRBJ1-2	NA	TGTGCCAGTAAGCCCAGGGGGCAGCCCTATGGCTACACCTTC	CASKPRGQPYGYTF
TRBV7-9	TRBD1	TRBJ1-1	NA	TGTGCCAGCAGCCGCGGGACAGGGGCTGAAGCTTTCTTT	CASSRGTGAEAFF
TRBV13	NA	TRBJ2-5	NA	TGTGCCAGCAGCTTAGGCGGCGGTACCCAGTACTTC	CASSLGGGTQYF
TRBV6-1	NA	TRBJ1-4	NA	TGTGCCAGCAGTGAAACATCAACTAATGAAAAACTGTTTTTT	CASSETSTNEKLFF
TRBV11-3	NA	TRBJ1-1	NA	TGTGCCAGCAGCTTAGATTCGGGGAACACTGAAGCTTTCTTT	CASSLDSGNTEAFF
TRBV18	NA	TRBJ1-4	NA	TGTGCCAGCTCCCTCGATACCGGGGGTGAAAAACTGTTTTTT	CASSLDTGGEKLFF
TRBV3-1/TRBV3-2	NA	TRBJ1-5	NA	TGTGCCAGCAGCCAGGGCGGGCAGCCCCAGCATTTT	CASSQGGQPQHF
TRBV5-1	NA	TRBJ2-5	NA	TGCGCCAGCAGCTTGGCGGCAGGGGTTTCGGAGACCCAGTACTTC	CASSLAAGVSETQYF
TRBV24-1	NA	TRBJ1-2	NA	TGTGCCACCAGTGACCCCAACAGGAACTATGGCTACACCTTC	CATSDPNRNYGYTF
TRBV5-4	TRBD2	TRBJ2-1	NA	TGTGCCAGCAGCTTGCCGCCGGGGGGGCGCAATGAGCAGTTCTTC	CASSLPPGGRNEQFF